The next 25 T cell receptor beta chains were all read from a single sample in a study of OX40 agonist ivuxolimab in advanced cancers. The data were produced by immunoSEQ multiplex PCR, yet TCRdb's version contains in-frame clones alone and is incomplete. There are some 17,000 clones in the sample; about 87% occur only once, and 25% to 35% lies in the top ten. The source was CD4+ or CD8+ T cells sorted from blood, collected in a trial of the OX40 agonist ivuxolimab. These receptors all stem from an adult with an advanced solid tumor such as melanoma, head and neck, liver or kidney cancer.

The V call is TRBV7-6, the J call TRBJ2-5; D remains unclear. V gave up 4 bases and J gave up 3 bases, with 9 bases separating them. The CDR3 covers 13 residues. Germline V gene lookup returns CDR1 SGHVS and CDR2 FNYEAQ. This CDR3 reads CASSSVVEETQYF. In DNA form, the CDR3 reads TGTGCCAGCAGCTCGGTGGTGGAAGAGACCCAGTACTTC.

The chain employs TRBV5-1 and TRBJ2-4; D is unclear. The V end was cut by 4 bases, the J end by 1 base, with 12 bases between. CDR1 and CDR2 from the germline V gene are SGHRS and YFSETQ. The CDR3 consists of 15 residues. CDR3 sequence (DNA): TGCGCCAGCAGCCGACGGACCGACGCCAAAAACATTCAGTACTTC. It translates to CASSRRTDAKNIQYF.

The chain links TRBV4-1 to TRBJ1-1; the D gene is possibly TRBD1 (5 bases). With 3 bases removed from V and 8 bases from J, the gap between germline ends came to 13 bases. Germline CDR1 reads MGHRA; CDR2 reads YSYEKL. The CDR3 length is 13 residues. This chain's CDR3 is CASSQGGGAEAFF. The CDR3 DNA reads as TGCGCCAGCAGCCAGGGCGGGGGTGCCGAAGCTTTCTTT.

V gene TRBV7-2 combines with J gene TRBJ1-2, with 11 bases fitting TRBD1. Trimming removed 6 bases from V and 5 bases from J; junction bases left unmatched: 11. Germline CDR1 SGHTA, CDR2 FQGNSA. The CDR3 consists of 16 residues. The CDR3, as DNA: TGTGCCAGCAGGACGGACAGGGGGCGCGAGGGGTATGGCTACACCTTC. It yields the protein CASRTDRGREGYGYTF. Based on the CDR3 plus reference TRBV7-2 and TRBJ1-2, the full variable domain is GAGVSQSPSNKVTEKGKDVELRCDPISGHTALYWYRQSLGQGLEFLIYFQGNSAPDKSGLPSDRFSAERTGGSVSTLTIQRTQQEDSAVYLCASRTDRGREGYGYTFGSGTRLTVV.

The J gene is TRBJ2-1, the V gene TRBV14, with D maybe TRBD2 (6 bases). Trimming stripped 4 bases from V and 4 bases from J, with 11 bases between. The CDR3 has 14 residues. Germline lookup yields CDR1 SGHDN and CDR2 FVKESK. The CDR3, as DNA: TGTGCCAGCAGCCCGCGGGATTTATACAATGAGCAGTTCTTC. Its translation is CASSPRDLYNEQFF.

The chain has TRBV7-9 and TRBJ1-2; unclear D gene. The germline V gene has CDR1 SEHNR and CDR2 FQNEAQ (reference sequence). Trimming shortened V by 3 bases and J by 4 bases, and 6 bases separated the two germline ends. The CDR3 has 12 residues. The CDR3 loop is CASSLEGYGYTF. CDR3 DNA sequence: TGTGCCAGCAGCTTGGAGGGCTATGGCTACACCTTC.

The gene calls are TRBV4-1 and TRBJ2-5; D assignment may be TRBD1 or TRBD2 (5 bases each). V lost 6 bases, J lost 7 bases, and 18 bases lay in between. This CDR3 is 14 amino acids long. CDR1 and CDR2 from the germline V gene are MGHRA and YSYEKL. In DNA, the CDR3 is TGCGCCAGCAGGCCCATTGGGGACCCAGGGACCCAGTACTTC. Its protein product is CASRPIGDPGTQYF.

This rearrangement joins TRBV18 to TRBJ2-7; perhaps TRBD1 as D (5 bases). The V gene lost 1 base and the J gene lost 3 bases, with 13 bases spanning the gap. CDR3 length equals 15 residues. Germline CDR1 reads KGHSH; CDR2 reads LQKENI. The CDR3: CASSPRDGQRYEQYF. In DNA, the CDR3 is TGTGCCAGCTCACCACGTGACGGACAACGCTACGAGCAGTACTTC. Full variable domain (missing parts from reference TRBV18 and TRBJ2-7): NAGVMQNPRHLVRRRGQEARLRCSPMKGHSHVYWYRQLPEEGLKFMVYLQKENIIDESGMPKERFSAEFPKEGPSILRIQQVVRGDSAAYFCASSPRDGQRYEQYFGPGTRLTVT.

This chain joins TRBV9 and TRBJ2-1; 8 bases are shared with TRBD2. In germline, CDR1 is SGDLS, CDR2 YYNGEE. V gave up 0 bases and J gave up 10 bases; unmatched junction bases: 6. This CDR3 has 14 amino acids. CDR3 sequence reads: CASSVAGGYYEQFF. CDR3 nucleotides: TGTGCCAGCAGCGTAGCGGGAGGGTATTACGAGCAGTTCTTC.

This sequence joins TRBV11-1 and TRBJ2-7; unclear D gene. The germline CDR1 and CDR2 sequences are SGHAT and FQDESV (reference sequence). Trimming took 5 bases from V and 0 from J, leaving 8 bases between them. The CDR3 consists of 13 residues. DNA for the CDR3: TGTGCCAGCAGCCCGACAAGCTCCTACGAGCAGTACTTC. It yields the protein CASSPTSSYEQYF.

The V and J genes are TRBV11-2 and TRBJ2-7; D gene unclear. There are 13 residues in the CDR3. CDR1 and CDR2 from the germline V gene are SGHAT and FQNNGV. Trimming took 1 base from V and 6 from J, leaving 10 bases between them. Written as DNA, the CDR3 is TGTGCCAGCAGCTTAGGAGGATTTAGCGAGCAGTACTTC. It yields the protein CASSLGGFSEQYF.

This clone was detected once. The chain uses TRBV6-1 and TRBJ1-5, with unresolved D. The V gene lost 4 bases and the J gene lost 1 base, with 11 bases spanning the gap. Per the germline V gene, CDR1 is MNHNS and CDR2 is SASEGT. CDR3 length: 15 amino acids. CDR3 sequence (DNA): TGTGCCAGCAGTGTATGGATACAGAGCAATCAGCCCCAGCATTTT. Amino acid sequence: CASSVWIQSNQPQHF.

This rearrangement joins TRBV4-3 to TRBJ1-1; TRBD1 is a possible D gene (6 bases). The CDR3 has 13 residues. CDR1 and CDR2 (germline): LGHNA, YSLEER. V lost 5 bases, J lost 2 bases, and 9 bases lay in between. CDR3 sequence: CASSSRGNTEAFF. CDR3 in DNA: TGCGCCAGCAGCTCCAGGGGCAACACTGAAGCTTTCTTT.

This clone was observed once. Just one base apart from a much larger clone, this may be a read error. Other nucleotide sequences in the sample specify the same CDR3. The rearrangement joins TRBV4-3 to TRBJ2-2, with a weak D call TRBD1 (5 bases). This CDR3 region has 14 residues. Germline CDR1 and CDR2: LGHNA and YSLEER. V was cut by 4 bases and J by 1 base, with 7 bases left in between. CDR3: CASSLGQNTGELFF. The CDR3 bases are TGCGCCAGCAGCCTCGGACAGAACACCGGGGAGCTGTTTTTT.

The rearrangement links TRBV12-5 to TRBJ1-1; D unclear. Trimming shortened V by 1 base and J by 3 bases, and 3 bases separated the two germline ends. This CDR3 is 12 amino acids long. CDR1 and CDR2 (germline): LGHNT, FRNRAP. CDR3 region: CASGLGDTEAFF. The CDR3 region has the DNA TGTGCTAGTGGTTTGGGCGACACTGAAGCTTTCTTT.

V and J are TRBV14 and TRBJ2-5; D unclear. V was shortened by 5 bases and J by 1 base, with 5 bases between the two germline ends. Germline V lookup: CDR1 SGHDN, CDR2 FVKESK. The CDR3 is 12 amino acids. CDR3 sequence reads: CASSIVQETQYF. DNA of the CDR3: TGTGCCAGCAGCATAGTCCAAGAGACCCAGTACTTC.

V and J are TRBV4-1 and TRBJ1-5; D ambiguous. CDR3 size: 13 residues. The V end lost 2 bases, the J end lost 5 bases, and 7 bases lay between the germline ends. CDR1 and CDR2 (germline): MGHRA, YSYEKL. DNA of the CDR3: TGCGCCAGCAGCCAAACCTGGGATCAGCCCCAGCATTTT. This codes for CASSQTWDQPQHF.

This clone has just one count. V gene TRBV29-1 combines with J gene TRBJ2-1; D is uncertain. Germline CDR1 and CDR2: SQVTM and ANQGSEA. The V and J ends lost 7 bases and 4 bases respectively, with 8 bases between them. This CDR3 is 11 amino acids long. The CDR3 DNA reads TGCAGCGCCGATAGGTACAATGAGCAGTTCTTC. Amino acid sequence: CSADRYNEQFF.

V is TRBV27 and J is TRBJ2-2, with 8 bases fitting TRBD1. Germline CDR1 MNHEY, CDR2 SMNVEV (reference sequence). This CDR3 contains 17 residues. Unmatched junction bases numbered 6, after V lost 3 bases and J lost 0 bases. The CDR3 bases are TGTGCCAGCAGTTTTCAGGGGGCTATTGCGAACACCGGGGAGCTGTTTTTT. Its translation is CASSFQGAIANTGELFF.

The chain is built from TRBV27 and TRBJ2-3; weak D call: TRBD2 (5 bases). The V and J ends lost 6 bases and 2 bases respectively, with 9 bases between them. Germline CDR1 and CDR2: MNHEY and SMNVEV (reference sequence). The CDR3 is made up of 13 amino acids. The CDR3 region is CASRTGNTDTQYF. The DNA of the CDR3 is TGTGCCAGCAGGACGGGAAACACAGATACGCAGTATTTT.

CDR3 residues: CASSLGTDYGYTF. For the CDR3, the DNA is TGTGCCAGCAGCCTCGGGACAGACTATGGCTACACCTTC. V usage is TRBV9 and J usage is TRBJ1-2; TRBD1 aligns across 7 bases. V was pared by 4 bases and J by 3 bases, with 3 bases of the junction left unmatched. CDR1 is SGDLS and CDR2 is YYNGEE in the germline V gene. This CDR3 region has 13 residues.

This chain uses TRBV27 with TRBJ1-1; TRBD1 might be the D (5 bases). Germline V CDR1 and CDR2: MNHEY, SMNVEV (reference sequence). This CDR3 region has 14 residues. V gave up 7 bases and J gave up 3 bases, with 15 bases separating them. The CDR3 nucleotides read TGTGCCAGCACCTTAGGGTCAGGGCACACTGAAGCTTTCTTT. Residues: CASTLGSGHTEAFF.

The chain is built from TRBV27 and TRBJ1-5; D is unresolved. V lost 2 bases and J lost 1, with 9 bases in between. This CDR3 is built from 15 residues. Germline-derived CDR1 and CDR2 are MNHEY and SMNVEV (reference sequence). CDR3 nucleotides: TGTGCCAGCAGTTTAGCGACGGCCAGCAATCAGCCCCAGCATTTT. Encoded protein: CASSLATASNQPQHF.

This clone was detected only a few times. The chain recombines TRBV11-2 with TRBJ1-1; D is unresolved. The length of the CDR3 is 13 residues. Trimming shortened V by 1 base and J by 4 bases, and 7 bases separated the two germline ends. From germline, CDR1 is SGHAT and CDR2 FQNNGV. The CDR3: CASSLGLGTEAFF. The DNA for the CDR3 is TGTGCCAGCAGCTTAGGGCTGGGCACTGAAGCTTTCTTT.

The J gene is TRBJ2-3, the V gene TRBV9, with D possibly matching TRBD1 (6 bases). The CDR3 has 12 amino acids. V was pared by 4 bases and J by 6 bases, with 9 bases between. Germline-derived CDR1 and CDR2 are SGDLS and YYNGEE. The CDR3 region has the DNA TGTGCCAGCAGCCCAACAGGGGATACGCAGTATTTT. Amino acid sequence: CASSPTGDTQYF.